This TCR beta chain stems from a study of somatic mutations in cytotoxic T cells in rheumatoid arthritis. The germline gives CDR1 DFQATT, CDR2 SNEGSKA (reference sequence). The CDR3 totals 11 residues. V was trimmed by 2 bases and J by 8 bases, leaving 9 bases between them. Both CD4+ and CD8+ cells were separated through positive magnetic bead selection, and their purity was verified using flow cytometry. Findings of the study overall: Rheumatoid arthritis patients and age-matched healthy controls showed no significant difference in CD8+ T-cell clonality.

The protocol was immunoSEQ multiplex PCR, while the TCRdb copy is restricted to in-frame clones and leaves out a portion. This table has some 29,000 clones, 70% to 90% appearing once. This clone was seen only once. The antigen remains undetermined. The sample taken for sequencing was CD8+ T cells sorted from blood. The clonotype comes from an adult with rheumatoid arthritis. The gene calls are TRBV20-1 and TRBJ2-5; possibly TRBD2 for D (5 bases). CDR3 DNA: TGCAGTGCTAGACAACTAGAAACCCAGTACTTC. Its protein product is CSARQLETQYF.